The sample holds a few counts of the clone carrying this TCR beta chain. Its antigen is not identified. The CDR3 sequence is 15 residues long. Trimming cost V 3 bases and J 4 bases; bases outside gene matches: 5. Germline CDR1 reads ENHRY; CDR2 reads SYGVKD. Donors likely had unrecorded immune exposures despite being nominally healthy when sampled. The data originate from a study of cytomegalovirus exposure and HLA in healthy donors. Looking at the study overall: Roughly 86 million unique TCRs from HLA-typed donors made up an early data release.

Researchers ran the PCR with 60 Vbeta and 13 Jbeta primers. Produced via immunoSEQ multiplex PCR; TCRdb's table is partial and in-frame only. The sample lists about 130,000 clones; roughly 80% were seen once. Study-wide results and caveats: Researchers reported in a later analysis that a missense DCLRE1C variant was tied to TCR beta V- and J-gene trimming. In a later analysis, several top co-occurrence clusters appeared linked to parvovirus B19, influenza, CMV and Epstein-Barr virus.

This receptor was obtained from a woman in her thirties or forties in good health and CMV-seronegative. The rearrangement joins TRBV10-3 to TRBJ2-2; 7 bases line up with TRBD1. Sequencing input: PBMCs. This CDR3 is CAISETGQATGELFF. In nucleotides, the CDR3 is TGTGCCATCAGTGAAACCGGACAGGCCACCGGGGAGCTGTTTTTT.